These T cell receptor beta chains were read from a single sample in a study of T cell repertoires in cytomegalovirus infection. Each CDR3 protein gets one entry after TCRdb re-called the reads with MiXCR. Found here are approximately 490,000 distinct CDR3 sequences, roughly 10% of them singletons; the top ten hold roughly 10%. Sequenced input: PBMCs. The receptors here all came from a human donor in good health (CMV status not recorded). Some clones in this sample may be carry-over from other donors' samples. CDR3s include the opening cysteine and the closing phenylalanine or tryptophan. The order of the fields is D gene, V gene, J gene, clone size, CDR3 length, CDR3 protein, CDR3 DNA. D genes are given only for firm matches. Rows give clone size only sometimes, using once, few, many, or a class for an expanded clone.

D: TRBD1
V: TRBV5-6
J: TRBJ1-5
size: .
length: 14
CDR3: CASSLQGINQPQHF
DNA: TGTGCCAGCAGCTTACAGGGGATCAATCAGCCCCAGCATTTT

D: .
V: TRBV5-5
J: TRBJ1-1
size: .
length: 12
CDR3: CASSLEGLGAFF
DNA: TGTGCCAGCAGCTTGGAAGGGTTGGGAGCTTTCTTT

D: TRBD1
V: TRBV5-1
J: TRBJ2-2
size: once
length: 15
CDR3: CVSRTPGQGAQELFF
DNA: TGCGTCAGCAGAACTCCGGGACAGGGGGCACAAGAGCTGTTTTTT

D: .
V: TRBV6-5
J: TRBJ1-6
size: few
length: 16
CDR3: CASSAPWTAYNSPLHF
DNA: TGTGCCAGCAGTGCCCCCTGGACGGCTTATAATTCACCCCTCCACTTT

D: .
V: TRBV27
J: TRBJ2-3
size: many
length: 15
CDR3: CASSSVWGGTDTQYF
DNA: TGTGCCAGCAGTTCCGTCTGGGGGGGCACAGATACGCAGTATTTT

D: TRBD1
V: TRBV7-9
J: TRBJ2-7
size: many
length: 14
CDR3: CASSVQGAQYEQYF
DNA: TGTGCCAGCAGCGTCCAGGGGGCCCAGTACGAGCAGTACTTC

D: .
V: TRBV7-6
J: TRBJ1-1
size: many
length: 14
CDR3: CASSLTAMNTEAFF
DNA: TGTGCCAGCTCCCTGACAGCCATGAACACTGAAGCTTTCTTT

D: .
V: TRBV15
J: TRBJ1-6
size: many
length: 13
CDR3: CATSRAASSPLHF
DNA: TGTGCCACCAGCAGAGCGGCAAGTTCACCCCTCCACTTT

D: .
V: TRBV11-2
J: TRBJ1-1
size: few
length: 14
CDR3: CASSLEGGVAEAFF
DNA: TGTGCCAGCAGCTTAGAGGGGGGGGTTGCTGAAGCTTTCTTT

D: TRBD1
V: TRBV12-5
J: TRBJ2-1
size: once
length: 12
CDR3: CASTGEYNEQFF
DNA: TGTGCTAGTACAGGGGAGTACAATGAGCAGTTCTTC

D: TRBD1
V: TRBV29-1
J: TRBJ2-7
size: many
length: 12
CDR3: CSAGQGAYEQYF
DNA: TGCAGCGCGGGACAGGGGGCCTACGAGCAGTACTTC

D: .
V: TRBV4-1
J: TRBJ1-6
size: many
length: 13
CDR3: CASSQDRNSPLHF
DNA: TGCGCCAGCAGCCAAGACAGGAATTCACCCCTCCACTTT

D: .
V: TRBV2
J: TRBJ2-7
size: .
length: 14
CDR3: CASSEIRGWNEQYF
DNA: TGTGCCAGCAGTGAAATCAGGGGCTGGAACGAGCAGTACTTC

D: TRBD1
V: TRBV12-3/TRBV12-4
J: TRBJ1-3
size: many
length: 14
CDR3: CASSIWTGGNTIYF
DNA: TGTGCCAGCAGTATATGGACAGGAGGAAACACCATATATTTT

D: .
V: TRBV3-1
J: TRBJ1-2
size: many
length: 13
CDR3: CASSHSREGGYTF
DNA: TGTGCCAGCAGCCACAGCAGGGAAGGTGGCTACACCTTC

D: .
V: TRBV19
J: TRBJ1-5
size: many
length: 14
CDR3: CASSPFWSNQPQHF
DNA: TGTGCCAGTAGTCCCTTTTGGAGCAATCAGCCCCAGCATTTT

D: .
V: TRBV7-3
J: TRBJ1-6
size: .
length: 13
CDR3: CASSPQGSSPLHF
DNA: TGTGCCAGCAGCCCGCAGGGAAGTTCACCCCTCCACTTT

D: .
V: TRBV2
J: TRBJ2-7
size: .
length: 13
CDR3: CATPSNAGHEQYF
DNA: TGTGCCACCCCCTCGAACGCGGGGCACGAGCAGTACTTC

D: .
V: TRBV12-3/TRBV12-4
J: TRBJ1-2
size: many
length: 20
CDR3: CASSLAPWRPGGATNYGYTF
DNA: TGTGCCAGCAGTTTAGCCCCATGGAGACCCGGGGGGGCTACGAACTATGGCTACACCTTC

D: .
V: TRBV9
J: TRBJ2-2
size: few
length: 14
CDR3: CASSFRTATGELFF
DNA: TGTGCCAGCAGCTTCCGGACTGCCACCGGGGAGCTGTTTTTT

D: .
V: TRBV13
J: TRBJ1-5
size: few
length: 15
CDR3: CASSLGAAGNQPQHF
DNA: TGTGCCAGCAGCTTAGGGGCCGCCGGGAATCAGCCCCAGCATTTT

D: .
V: TRBV19
J: TRBJ1-2
size: many
length: 13
CDR3: CASSIGGNYGYTF
DNA: TGTGCCAGTAGTATTGGGGGGAACTATGGCTACACCTTC

D: .
V: TRBV29-1
J: TRBJ1-2
size: .
length: 12
CDR3: CSVESIWDGYTF
DNA: TGCAGCGTTGAAAGTATATGGGATGGCTACACCTTC

D: .
V: TRBV28
J: TRBJ2-1
size: few
length: 14
CDR3: CASSLGLPYNEQFF
DNA: TGTGCCAGCAGTTTAGGACTCCCTTACAATGAGCAGTTCTTC

D: TRBD1
V: TRBV7-3
J: TRBJ2-7
size: .
length: 15
CDR3: CASSLGRDRVYEQYF
DNA: TGTGCCAGCAGCTTAGGCAGGGACAGGGTCTACGAGCAGTACTTC

D: .
V: TRBV18
J: TRBJ1-1
size: .
length: 14
CDR3: CASSPAPAGTEAFF
DNA: TGTGCCAGCTCTCCTGCCCCAGCCGGGACTGAAGCTTTCTTT

D: .
V: TRBV20-1
J: TRBJ2-2
size: .
length: 14
CDR3: CSARYSANTGELFF
DNA: TGCAGTGCTAGATATAGCGCAAACACCGGGGAGCTGTTTTTT

D: .
V: TRBV29-1
J: TRBJ1-3
size: .
length: 14
CDR3: CSARGRLSGNTIYF
DNA: TGCAGCGCACGGGGTCGTCTCTCTGGAAACACCATATATTTT